One and the same sample provided the 25 T cell receptor beta chains below, sequenced in a study of blood T cell repertoires in COVID-19 (dated by TCRdb to about 2020). Library generation was performed with the immunoSEQ multiplex PCR assay. TCRdb carries this immuneACCESS record with in-frame sequences only. Its versions omit some clonotypes, under half of them owing to an unresolved V gene in the studies checked, with the rest unexplained. Present in this sample are over 65,000 clones, 80% to 90% of which were seen just once. The leading ten clones occupy roughly 1.1% of the sample. Material: peripheral blood. These receptors were obtained from a human donor in a cohort sampled during active COVID-19.

V usage is TRBV9 and J usage is TRBJ2-3; D gene ambiguous. The V end lost 0 bases, the J end lost 4 bases, and 15 bases lay between the germline ends. This CDR3 comprises 16 residues. CDR1 is SGDLS and CDR2 is YYNGEE in the germline V gene. The DNA of the CDR3 is TGTGCCAGCAGCGTAGGAACAGTCGTCCAGGCAGATACGCAGTATTTT. This codes for CASSVGTVVQADTQYF.

J is TRBJ2-1 and V is TRBV11-2, with D possibly being TRBD1 (6 bases). This CDR3 region has 16 residues. V lost 2 bases and J lost 2, with 13 bases in between. Germline V gene data show CDR1 as SGHAT and CDR2 as FQNNGV. The CDR3 DNA is TGTGCCAGCAGCTTATCAGGGGTGCTTACCTACAATGAGCAGTTCTTC. Translating it yields CASSLSGVLTYNEQFF.

The rearrangement uses TRBV9 and TRBJ2-7; maybe TRBD1 (6 bases). Deletions cut 0 bases from V and 5 bases from J, with 12 bases between. Germline values: CDR1 SGDLS, CDR2 YYNGEE. The CDR3 is 14 amino acids. The CDR3 loop is CASSVEGTGNEQYF. CDR3 bases: TGTGCCAGCAGCGTAGAAGGTACAGGGAACGAGCAGTACTTC.

The genes are TRBV11-1 and TRBJ2-1, with 10 positions matching TRBD1. CDR1 is SGHAT and CDR2 is FQDESV in the germline V gene (reference sequence). There are 14 residues in the CDR3. J lost 5 bases, V lost 5 bases, and 3 bases had no gene match. The CDR3 loop is CASSPTGGNNEQFF. The CDR3 nucleotides are TGTGCCAGCAGCCCGACAGGGGGCAACAATGAGCAGTTCTTC.

The chain uses TRBV27 and TRBJ2-7; TRBD2 matches at 8 bases. Germline V gene data show CDR1 as MNHEY and CDR2 as SMNVEV (reference sequence). CDR3 length: 14 amino acids. J lost 2 bases, V lost 3 bases, and 3 bases had no gene match. The CDR3, as DNA: TGTGCCAGCAGTTTGGGGCGGGGGGCCTACGAGCAGTACTTC. Its protein product is CASSLGRGAYEQYF.

This clone was detected only once. V gene TRBV5-5 combines with J gene TRBJ2-2; no definite D call. V gave up 0 bases and J gave up 1 base, with 4 bases separating them. The CDR3 is 14 amino acids. The germline V gene has CDR1 SGHKS and CDR2 YYEKEE (reference sequence). CDR3: CASSLGQNTGELFF. The CDR3 DNA follows: TGTGCCAGCAGCTTGGGGCAGAACACCGGGGAGCTGTTTTTT.

This clone appeared a single time. The chain joins TRBV30 to TRBJ1-2; no firm D call. This CDR3 spans 12 amino acids. Germline lookup yields CDR1 GTSNPN and CDR2 SVGIG (reference sequence). Trimming removed 5 bases at V and 7 bases at J, with 14 bases between. The DNA for the CDR3 is TGTGCCTGGGGGAGAATGGCCGGTGGCTACACCTTC. Translating it yields CAWGRMAGGYTF.

The J gene is TRBJ1-3, the V gene TRBV10-3; possible D gene TRBD1, 6 bases. The CDR3 has 14 amino acids. Trimming shortened V by 10 bases and J by 4 bases, and 17 bases separated the two germline ends. Germline lookup yields CDR1 ENHRY and CDR2 SYGVKD. The CDR3 is CATQGGSEGNTIYF. The CDR3 bases are TGTGCCACACAGGGTGGCTCAGAGGGAAACACCATATATTTT.

The gene calls are TRBV11-2 and TRBJ2-7, with 9 bases lining up with TRBD2. Germline V CDR1 and CDR2: SGHAT, FQNNGV. This CDR3 has 14 residues. J was trimmed by 2 bases and V by 3 bases; bases with no gene match: 2. As DNA, the CDR3 is TGTGCCAGCAGCTTGGGCGGGAGGGCCTACGAGCAGTACTTC. It is translated as CASSLGGRAYEQYF.

The CDR3 sequence: CASSQAGGQPQHF. The CDR3 bases are TGCGCCAGCAGCCAAGCCGGAGGGCAACCCCAGCATTTT. The V and J genes are TRBV4-1 and TRBJ1-5; D remains ambiguous. V shed 1 base and J shed 10 bases, with 11 bases lying between them. Germline CDR1 MGHRA, CDR2 YSYEKL. The CDR3 sequence is 13 residues long.

The rearrangement uses TRBV5-1 and TRBJ2-6; TRBD1 matches at 7 bases. V shed 2 bases and J 4 bases; nucleotides not matched to a gene: 12. The CDR3 is 18 residues long. Germline values: CDR1 SGHRS, CDR2 YFSETQ. The CDR3 coding sequence is TGCGCCAGCAGCTTCTCCGGGACAGCCTCCGGAGGGGCCAACGTCCTGACTTTC. This gives the protein CASSFSGTASGGANVLTF.

The table lists this clone with a count of one. The genes are TRBV27 and TRBJ2-2; the match to TRBD1 covers 11 bases. V shed 6 bases, J shed 1 base, and the junction held 10 bases outside the gene matches. CDR3 length: 18 amino acids. CDR1 MNHEY and CDR2 SMNVEV come from the germline V gene (reference sequence). In nucleotides, the CDR3 is TGTGCCAGCAGCCGTCTACGGGGGACAGGGGGGAACACCGGGGAGCTGTTTTTT. Amino acid sequence: CASSRLRGTGGNTGELFF.

The chain couples TRBV28 to TRBJ2-2; 9 bases align to TRBD2. V shed 3 bases, J shed 8 bases, and the junction held 4 bases outside the gene matches. CDR3 length: 14 residues. Germline V gives CDR1 MDHEN, CDR2 SYDVKM. The CDR3 region is CASSLGSGRGELFF. The DNA of the CDR3 is TGTGCCAGCAGTTTGGGTAGCGGGAGAGGGGAGCTGTTTTTT.

This clone showed up just once. The V gene is TRBV7-8, the J gene TRBJ2-1; 13 bases match TRBD2. The CDR3 loop spans 21 amino acids. Trimming cost V 3 bases and J 0 bases; bases outside gene matches: 14. The germline CDR1 and CDR2 sequences are SGHVS and FQNEAQ. This CDR3 reads CASSFPTGLAGEPSSYNEQFF. The CDR3 DNA reads TGTGCCAGCAGCTTCCCGACCGGACTAGCGGGAGAACCGAGCTCCTACAATGAGCAGTTCTTC.

V and J are TRBV29-1 and TRBJ2-7, with TRBD2 as a possible D gene (5 bases). From germline, CDR1 is SQVTM and CDR2 ANQGSEA. This CDR3 comprises 13 residues. The V end lost 6 bases, the J end lost 3 bases, and 15 bases lay between the germline ends. The CDR3 sequence is CSVVPSGGYEQYF. CDR3 nucleotides: TGCAGCGTCGTCCCGAGCGGCGGCTACGAGCAGTACTTC.

The chain is built from TRBV4-2 and TRBJ1-3; D not resolved. Germline assignment: CDR1 LGHNA and CDR2 YNFKEQ. V lost 3 bases and J lost 0, with 12 bases in between. The CDR3 runs 16 residues. CDR3 in amino acids: CASSQVDGNSGNTIYF. The DNA of the CDR3 is TGTGCCAGCAGCCAGGTGGACGGGAACTCTGGAAACACCATATATTTT.

This sequence joins TRBV28 and TRBJ2-7; TRBD1 aligns across 7 bases. Germline V gene lookup returns CDR1 MDHEN and CDR2 SYDVKM. CDR3 size: 15 residues. V lost 7 bases to trimming and J lost 0 bases; unmatched junction nucleotides: 9. This CDR3 reads CASTRPGTASYEQYF. CDR3 sequence (DNA): TGTGCCAGCACCCGGCCGGGGACAGCCTCCTACGAGCAGTACTTC. Combining the CDR3 with reference TRBV28 and TRBJ2-7 gives the whole variable domain DVKVTQSSRYLVKRTGEKVFLECVQDMDHENMFWYRQDPGLGLRLIYFSYDVKMKEKGDIPEGYSVSREKKERFSLILESASTNQTSMYLCASTRPGTASYEQYFGPGTRLTVT.

The chain combines TRBV7-9 with TRBJ2-7; 7 nucleotides match TRBD1. CDR3 length: 15 residues. V lost 3 bases and J lost 5; bases outside the gene matches: 10. The germline V gene encodes CDR1 SEHNR and CDR2 FQNEAQ (reference sequence). The CDR3 is CASSFDRAAWHEQYF. CDR3 DNA: TGTGCCAGCAGCTTCGACAGGGCGGCCTGGCACGAGCAGTACTTC. Combining the CDR3 with reference TRBV7-9 and TRBJ2-7 gives the whole variable domain DTGVSQNPRHKITKRGQNVTFRCDPISEHNRLYWYRQTLGQGPEFLTYFQNEAQLEKSRLLSDRFSAERPKGSFSTLEIQRTEQGDSAMYLCASSFDRAAWHEQYFGPGTRLTVT.

This sequence joins TRBV28 and TRBJ2-5; tentative D call: TRBD1 (5 bases). V lost 5 bases to trimming and J lost 2 bases, with 12 bases between them. Germline values: CDR1 MDHEN, CDR2 SYDVKM. The CDR3 is 14 amino acids. This CDR3 reads CASSPLTAQETQYF. As DNA, the CDR3 is TGTGCCAGCAGTCCTTTGACAGCACAAGAGACCCAGTACTTC.

This clone was counted between two and nine times. The chain recombines TRBV2 with TRBJ2-7; TRBD2 matches 8 bases. Germline V gene data show CDR1 as SNHLY and CDR2 as FYNNEI. V dropped 8 bases and J dropped 6; count of bases not matched to a gene: 9. This CDR3 contains 13 residues. The CDR3 is CASRGGLVSEQYF. CDR3 in DNA: TGTGCCAGCCGAGGGGGACTAGTAAGCGAGCAGTACTTC.

The V gene is TRBV28, the J gene TRBJ1-2, with 11 bases fitting TRBD1. Germline lookup yields CDR1 MDHEN and CDR2 SYDVKM. This CDR3 spans 14 amino acids. The ends lost 7 bases at V and 8 bases at J; junction bases unmatched: 9. In DNA, the CDR3 is TGTGCCAGCAACATCCCGGGACAGGGGGGAGGCTACACCTTC. It specifies CASNIPGQGGGYTF.

V gene TRBV27 combines with J gene TRBJ2-1; 8 bases match TRBD2. Germline CDR1 MNHEY, CDR2 SMNVEV (reference sequence). With V trimmed by 2 bases and J by 2 bases, 2 bases remained unmatched. This CDR3 is built from 15 residues. The CDR3 coding sequence is TGTGCCAGCAGTTTAGGAGCGGGAGCCTACAATGAGCAGTTCTTC. This translates into CASSLGAGAYNEQFF.

This rearrangement joins TRBV11-2 to TRBJ2-5, with 12 bases lining up with TRBD2. This CDR3 is 15 amino acids long. J lost 3 bases, V lost 5 bases, and 4 bases had no gene match. CDR1 SGHAT and CDR2 FQNNGV come from the germline V gene. CDR3 region: CASSTWTSGKETQYF. CDR3 in DNA: TGTGCCAGCAGCACCTGGACTAGCGGGAAAGAGACCCAGTACTTC. Variable domain in full (rest from reference TRBV11-2 and TRBJ2-5): EAGVAQSPRYKIIEKRQSVAFWCNPISGHATLYWYQQILGQGPKLLIQFQNNGVVDDSQLPKDRFSAERLKGVDSTLKIQPAKLEDSAVYLCASSTWTSGKETQYFGPGTRLLVL.

V usage is TRBV2 and J usage is TRBJ1-6; TRBD1 might be the D (5 bases). This CDR3 spans 16 amino acids. V was cut by 4 bases and J by 9 bases, with 19 bases left in between. Germline CDR1 and CDR2: SNHLY and FYNNEI. The CDR3 DNA sequence: TGTGCCAGCAGTGGAACTCCAGGGTTTTTTGGTTCACCCCTCCACTTT. This translates into CASSGTPGFFGSPLHF.

The rearrangement joins TRBV28 to TRBJ1-2, with TRBD1 matching 9 bases. The CDR3 length is 16 residues. With 7 bases clipped from V and 8 bases from J, the junction kept 17 bases outside the gene matches. Germline V gene lookup returns CDR1 MDHEN and CDR2 SYDVKM. The chain's CDR3 is CASTQTGGRIYGGYTF. The CDR3 DNA reads as TGTGCCAGCACCCAGACAGGGGGGCGAATATATGGAGGCTACACCTTC.